Listed here are 15 T cell receptor beta chains from one sample, sequenced in a study of shared clonotypes between healthy human individuals. TCRdb's table, derived via immunoSEQ multiplex PCR, lists solely in-frame clones and lacks some. This repertoire shows about 1.1 million clones, around 78% found once; its top ten account for 0.5% to 0.6%. Sequencing was performed on memory CD4+ T cells from PBMCs. Indicated subset: CD45RA-negative fraction. All receptors come from a man aged 18 to 30 in good health. Some clones in this sample may be carry-over from other donors' samples.

There are many counts of this clone. This sequence joins TRBV5-1 and TRBJ2-3; 10 bases fit TRBD2. The CDR3 runs to 16 residues. The V segment lost 0 bases and the J segment 1 base; nucleotides outside the gene matches: 2. Germline loops: CDR1 SGHRS, CDR2 YFSETQ. CDR3: CASSLGAGGRTDTQYF. Written as DNA, the CDR3 is TGCGCCAGCAGCTTGGGAGCGGGAGGGCGCACAGATACGCAGTATTTT. The full variable domain, completed using reference TRBV5-1 and TRBJ2-3, is KAGVTQTPRYLIKTRGQQVTLSCSPISGHRSVSWYQQTPGQGLQFLFEYFSETQRNKGNFPGRFSGRQFSNSRSEMNVSTLELGDSALYLCASSLGAGGRTDTQYFGPGTRLTVL.

The rearrangement links TRBV9 to TRBJ2-5; D perhaps matches TRBD2 (6 bases). The CDR3 contains 14 residues. V was shortened by 7 bases and J by 4 bases, with 17 bases between the two germline ends. CDR1 SGDLS and CDR2 YYNGEE come from the germline V gene. The CDR3 coding sequence is TGTGCCAGCTCCTCACCGGGAGACAGAGAGACCCAGTACTTC. Translating gives CASSSPGDRETQYF.

This clone was seen only once. The chain has TRBV5-1 and TRBJ2-1, with D perhaps matching TRBD2 (5 bases). This CDR3 is 18 amino acids long. V lost 3 bases, J lost 6 bases, and 25 bases lay in between. Germline CDR1 reads SGHRS; CDR2 reads YFSETQ. CDR3 protein: CASSSTPLSGSTFNEQFF. CDR3 nucleotide sequence: TGCGCCAGCAGCTCCACTCCTTTAAGCGGAAGTACATTCAATGAGCAGTTCTTC.

This clone was seen ten or more times. The V gene is TRBV6-6, the J gene TRBJ1-1; unclear D gene. CDR1 and CDR2 from the germline V gene are MNHNY and SVGAGI (reference sequence). The CDR3 is made up of 13 amino acids. Trimming left V 6 bases short and J 6 bases short, with 14 bases between. CDR3 amino acids: CASSPGYLPEAFF. As DNA, the CDR3 is TGTGCCAGCAGCCCCGGCTACTTACCTGAAGCTTTCTTT.

V gene TRBV28 combines with J gene TRBJ2-1; a weak D match, TRBD2 (6 bases). CDR3 length equals 14 residues. V lost 8 bases and J 2 bases, leaving 13 bases between the germline ends. From germline, CDR1 is MDHEN and CDR2 SYDVKM. CDR3 sequence (DNA): TGTGCCAGCTGGGCGGGATCCACCTACAATGAGCAGTTCTTC. Its protein product is CASWAGSTYNEQFF.

CDR3 sequence reads: CASSPGTSGSSYNEQFF. CDR3 DNA: TGTGCCAGCAGCCCAGGGACTAGCGGGAGCTCCTACAATGAGCAGTTCTTC. The V and J genes are TRBV11-3 and TRBJ2-1, with TRBD2 matching over 14 bases. The CDR3 loop spans 17 amino acids. Trimming took 5 bases from V and 0 from J; bases not matched to a gene: 3. Germline V gene data show CDR1 as SGHNT and CDR2 as YENEEA.

The chain has TRBV28 and TRBJ2-3; tentative D call: TRBD2 (5 bases). CDR1 is MDHEN and CDR2 is SYDVKM in the germline V gene. The CDR3 has 17 residues. V was cut by 5 bases and J by 0 bases, with 18 bases left in between. The CDR3 DNA sequence: TGTGCCAGCAGTCCCCTACGGTCTAGCCGAAGCACAGATACGCAGTATTTT. Its translation is CASSPLRSSRSTDTQYF.

CDR3: CASLPSGAVRHTIYF. CDR3 in DNA: TGTGCCAGCCTACCGTCCGGGGCAGTCCGACACACCATATATTTT. V gene TRBV19 combines with J gene TRBJ1-3; a weak D match, TRBD1 (5 bases). Trimming removed 9 bases from V and 8 bases from J, with 23 bases in between. Germline V gene data show CDR1 as LNHDA and CDR2 as SQIVND (reference sequence). The CDR3 covers 15 residues.

This chain connects TRBV27 to TRBJ1-1; D uncertain. Germline V lookup: CDR1 MNHEY, CDR2 SMNVEV (reference sequence). V gave up 6 bases and J gave up 0 bases, with 11 bases separating them. The CDR3 has 14 residues. The CDR3 DNA is TGTGCCAGCAGAAGCGGCTACATGAACACTGAAGCTTTCTTT. It translates to CASRSGYMNTEAFF.

The V gene is TRBV28, the J gene TRBJ1-1; 7 nucleotides match TRBD1. With V trimmed by 4 bases and J by 1 base, 9 bases remained unmatched. Germline values: CDR1 MDHEN, CDR2 SYDVKM. The CDR3 sequence is 16 residues long. CDR3 protein: CASSSGGAGGNTEAFF. CDR3 coding DNA: TGTGCCAGCAGTTCGGGCGGCGCAGGGGGGAACACTGAAGCTTTCTTT.

The chain links TRBV18 to TRBJ2-7; D ambiguous. CDR3 size: 17 residues. Trimming cost V 0 bases and J 0 bases, with 15 bases left between them. CDR1 is KGHSH, CDR2 LQKENI, per germline. This CDR3 is CASSPPAETFDSYEQYF. The CDR3 DNA reads as TGTGCCAGCTCACCACCGGCAGAGACTTTTGACTCCTACGAGCAGTACTTC.

The chain employs TRBV5-8 and TRBJ2-7; either TRBD1 or TRBD2 may fit D (5 bases each). This CDR3 spans 15 amino acids. V gave up 4 bases and J gave up 0 bases, with 14 bases separating them. The germline V gene has CDR1 SGHTS and CDR2 YDEGEE. The CDR3 nucleotides read TGTGCCAGCAGCACCGGCCACGGGGCCTCCTACGAGCAGTACTTC. Its translation: CASSTGHGASYEQYF.

The chain couples TRBV28 to TRBJ2-3; D unresolved. V was shortened by 6 bases and J by 6 bases, with 13 bases between the two germline ends. There are 13 residues in the CDR3. The germline V gene has CDR1 MDHEN and CDR2 SYDVKM. The CDR3 region has the DNA TGTGCCAGCAGCCCCAGCCGGCGGGATACGCAGTATTTT. Translating gives CASSPSRRDTQYF.

This sequence joins TRBV7-2 and TRBJ2-7; 8 positions match TRBD1. After removal of 3 bases from V and 6 bases from J, the junction contained 7 bases not matched to a gene. The length of the CDR3 is 14 residues. Germline assignment: CDR1 SGHTA and CDR2 FQGNSA. CDR3 sequence reads: CASSLARGLGEQYF. CDR3 DNA: TGTGCCAGCAGCTTGGCCAGGGGGCTCGGCGAGCAGTACTTC.

The V gene is TRBV19, the J gene TRBJ1-5; D is ambiguous. Trimming took 0 bases from V and 0 from J, leaving 9 bases between them. CDR1 is LNHDA, CDR2 SQIVND, per germline (reference sequence). The CDR3 covers 16 residues. The CDR3 sequence: CASSIDLPDSNQPQHF. The CDR3 nucleotides are TGTGCCAGTAGTATAGATCTCCCGGATAGCAATCAGCCCCAGCATTTT.